Sequencing of this TCR beta chain was carried out in a study of blood T cell repertoires in COVID-19. Looking at the study overall: Material from acute and convalescent COVID-19 was sourced from the United States, Italy and Spain. Sources were T cells, B-cell-depleted T cells, or PBMCs; the material itself was cDNA or gDNA.

Original processing notes: Reference gene primer amplification in the assay estimated nucleated cell counts. Produced via immunoSEQ multiplex PCR; TCRdb's table is partial and in-frame only. V, J and clone size derive from that table, while D and trimming were established from the DNA sequence. The table includes around 420,000 clones, approximately 85% detected once. Cohorts were determined from participant-reported clinical history. V was trimmed by 1 base and J by 1 base, leaving 13 bases between them. Germline values: CDR1 LGHNA, CDR2 YNFKEQ. CDR3 length: 16 residues. This rearrangement joins TRBV4-2 to TRBJ1-2, with D possibly being TRBD1 (6 bases). Sequenced sample: PBMCs or T cells enriched from blood (not recorded which). This sequence originates from a middle-aged woman with acute COVID-19. CDR3 bases: TGTGCCAGCAGCCAAGGTCGGGCAGGGGTTAACTATGGCTACACCTTC. Its translation: CASSQGRAGVNYGYTF.